This T cell receptor (beta chain) was documented in a study of T cell responses to AZD1222 COVID-19 vaccine. Data came from immunoSEQ multiplex PCR; TCRdb stores just in-frame clones and leaves some out. Seen here are more than 70,000 clones, about 90% observed once, and the top ten hold around 1.2%. With V trimmed by 6 bases and J by 4 bases, 7 bases remained unmatched. The CDR3 consists of 15 residues. CDR1 is KGHSH, CDR2 LQKENI, per germline. Here the sequenced sample was peripheral blood, taken 28 days after the second AZD1222 dose. The chain employs TRBV18 and TRBJ2-7; TRBD2 agrees at 12 bases. The sequence was collected from an adult who received the AZD1222 COVID-19 vaccine. In DNA form, the CDR3 reads TGTGCCAGCTCCCCTAGCGGGAGGGCCATTTACGAGCAGTACTTC. Translating it yields CASSPSGRAIYEQYF.